This T cell receptor (beta chain) was profiled in a study of blood T cell repertoires in COVID-19. The overall study: Sites across the United States, Italy and Spain contributed samples from acute and convalescent COVID-19.

Profiling relied on immunoSEQ multiplex PCR, and the TCRdb table lists in-frame clones only, not all of them. The sample shows more than 95,000 clones, around four fifths of them seen only once. Trimming took 6 bases from V and 1 from J, leaving 23 bases between them. From germline, CDR1 is MDHEN and CDR2 SYDVKM. The length of the CDR3 is 18 residues. Sequenced: peripheral blood. This TCR was sampled from a man in his 60s with acute or convalescent COVID-19. The rearrangement joins TRBV28 to TRBJ2-3; tentative D call: TRBD2 (6 bases). This CDR3 reads CASRGGGARRAGTDTQYF. CDR3 coding DNA: TGTGCCAGCAGGGGGGGAGGAGCGCGAAGGGCTGGCACAGATACGCAGTATTTT.